Below, 30 T cell receptor beta chains from the same sample are listed, as sequenced in a study of blood T cells in healthy people across ages. Primers used in a second PCR of about 6 to 11 cycles were a sample-barcoded 5' primer and a J-beta primer mix. MiXCR, applied by TCRdb to the 5' RACE reads, yields one record per CDR3 protein. The sample has around 1,700,000 distinct CDR3 sequences; approximately 30% are singletons. The sequencing sample was made of blood. These receptors originate from a woman in her twenties or thirties in good health.

This clonotype was seen ten or more times. The CDR3 reads CASSFGSSSYEQYF. CDR3 DNA sequence: TGTGCCAGCAGTTTCGGGTCGAGCTCCTACGAGCAGTACTTC. The chain joins TRBV12-3 or TRBV12-4 to TRBJ2-7, with D unresolved. Trimming took 3 bases from V and 0 from J, leaving 9 bases between them. The CDR3 has 14 residues.

V and J are TRBV10-3 and TRBJ2-1; the D gene is possibly TRBD2 (5 bases). CDR1 is ENHRY, CDR2 SYGVKD, per germline. The CDR3 is 13 amino acids. The germline V and J ends were trimmed by 6 bases and 10 bases, with 16 bases remaining between them. Here the CDR3 reads CAISPGVGSEQFF. In DNA, the CDR3 is TGTGCCATCAGCCCCGGTGTGGGGAGCGAGCAGTTCTTC.

Points on this clonotype: Possible read error: a much larger clone is one base away. The rearrangement joins TRBV29-1 to TRBJ2-1; 14 bases fit TRBD2. Judging by the DNA end, TRBJ2-7 fits better; the J call may be wrong. CDR1 SQVTM and CDR2 ANQGSEA come from the germline V gene. The CDR3 is made up of 14 amino acids. For the CDR3, the DNA is TGCAGCGTCCTGCCGGGACTAGCGGGGGATGAGCAGTACTTC. Residues: CSVLPGLAGDEQYF.

This clonotype is a singleton in its sample. This sequence joins TRBV2 and TRBJ1-1; D is undetermined. The CDR3 covers 13 residues. The germline V and J ends were trimmed by 4 bases and 5 bases, with 11 bases remaining between them. Looked up from germline, CDR1 is SNHLY and CDR2 is FYNNEI. CDR3 coding DNA: TGTGCCAGCAGTGGCTCGGGGTTAACTGAAGCTTTCTTT. Protein: CASSGSGLTEAFF.

The table lists this clonotype with a few counts. The rearrangement links TRBV20-1 to TRBJ2-3, with D tentatively TRBD1 (6 bases). Germline V gives CDR1 DFQATT, CDR2 SNEGSKA (reference sequence). The ends were cut back, 6 bases at V and 4 bases at J, with 17 bases in the middle. CDR3 size: 14 residues. CDR3: CSAARQGLPDTQYF. The CDR3 DNA sequence: TGCAGTGCCGCGAGGCAGGGGCTGCCAGATACGCAGTATTTT.

This chain connects TRBV7-2 to TRBJ2-5; 11 positions match TRBD1. Germline lookup yields CDR1 SGHTA and CDR2 FQGNSA. This CDR3 is built from 16 residues. Losses at the gene ends were 5 bases for V and 5 bases for J; bases not matched to a gene: 10. CDR3 loop: CASSLSHGQGAETQYF. The CDR3 DNA is TGTGCCAGCAGCCTCTCCCACGGACAGGGGGCCGAGACCCAGTACTTC.

This clonotype was recorded at least ten times. The chain carries TRBV11-2 and TRBJ2-4; 9 nucleotides align to TRBD2. The CDR3 is made up of 16 amino acids. Looked up from germline, CDR1 is SGHAT and CDR2 is FQNNGV. V was pared by 5 bases and J by 0 bases, with 5 bases of the junction left unmatched. This CDR3 reads CASSRLADLAKNIQYF. In DNA, the CDR3 is TGTGCCAGCAGCCGACTAGCGGACCTAGCCAAAAACATTCAGTACTTC.

This clonotype showed up just a few times. This chain joins TRBV21-1 and TRBJ2-4; the table's D call TRBD1 went unverified against the DNA. TRBV21-1 is a known pseudogene. This CDR3 has 15 residues. The CDR3 nucleotides read TGTGCCAGCAGCAAAGGATTGGGGCCCAAAAACATTCAGTACTTC. It is translated as CASSKGLGPKNIQYF.

V is TRBV7-9 and J is TRBJ2-3; D not certain. Germline V lookup: CDR1 SEHNR, CDR2 FQNEAQ (reference sequence). This CDR3 contains 14 residues. V gave up 5 bases and J gave up 6 bases, with 15 bases separating them. CDR3 in amino acids: CASSTTDGRDTQYF. The CDR3 bases are TGTGCCAGCAGCACTACGGACGGTCGTGATACGCAGTATTTT. The entire variable domain, with the rest obtained from reference TRBV7-9 and TRBJ2-3, is as follows: DTGVSQNPRHKITKRGQNVTFRCDPISEHNRLYWYRQTLGQGPEFLTYFQNEAQLEKSRLLSDRFSAERPKGSFSTLEIQRTEQGDSAMYLCASSTTDGRDTQYFGPGTRLTVL.

This chain links TRBV9 with TRBJ2-1; D call uncertain. Trimming left V 1 base short and J 1 base short, with 9 bases between. The CDR3 extends over 15 amino acids. The germline gives CDR1 SGDLS, CDR2 YYNGEE. Here the CDR3 reads CASSVPGGSYNEQFF. CDR3 DNA: TGTGCCAGCAGCGTACCCGGCGGATCCTACAATGAGCAGTTCTTC.

This sequence joins TRBV30 and TRBJ1-5; D possibly corresponds to TRBD1 (6 bases). Germline CDR1 is GTSNPN and CDR2 is SVGIG (reference sequence). The CDR3 length is 16 residues. Trimming shortened V by 0 bases and J by 0 bases, and 12 bases separated the two germline ends. The DNA for the CDR3 is TGTGCCTGGAGTGTACAGGGCAGAACTAGCAATCAGCCCCAGCATTTT. This sequence encodes CAWSVQGRTSNQPQHF.

Of note for this clonotype: One junction end does not reproduce the germline sequence, and a read error may be involved. This chain joins TRBV11-2 and TRBJ2-1; 8 bases fit TRBD2. The length of the CDR3 is 15 residues. CDR1 SGHAT and CDR2 FQNNGV come from the germline V gene. CDR3 DNA sequence: TGTGCCGGCAGCCGGAGCGGGGGTTCCTACAATGAGCAGTTCTTC. It encodes CAGSRSGGSYNEQFF.

The chain is built from TRBV24-1 and TRBJ1-2, with D unclear. V was clipped by 9 bases and J by 4 bases, with 11 bases between them. The length of the CDR3 is 12 residues. The V gene's germline CDR1 is KGHDR and CDR2 SFDVKD. CDR3 nucleotide sequence: TGTGCCACCCGATCCATGGCCTATGGCTACACCTTC. Translating it yields CATRSMAYGYTF.

The chain has TRBV5-5 and TRBJ2-7; possible D gene TRBD2, 5 bases. The end of the DNA is better explained by TRBJ2-1, so the J call may be wrong. The CDR3 totals 15 residues. Germline V lookup: CDR1 SGHKS, CDR2 YYEKEE (reference sequence). CDR3 DNA: TGTGCCAGCAGCTTGGAAGGATCCGGGGTACATGAGCAGTTCTTC. Translation gives CASSLEGSGVHEQFF.

This clonotype was detected only a few times. The rearrangement joins TRBV9 to TRBJ2-3; the match to TRBD2 covers 14 bases. The CDR3 spans 16 residues. Germline lookup yields CDR1 SGDLS and CDR2 YYNGEE. J lost 4 bases, V lost 2 bases, and 3 bases had no gene match. The DNA of the CDR3 is TGTGCCAGCAGCGTCGGGACTAGCGGGGGCGCAGATACGCAGTATTTT. This encodes CASSVGTSGGADTQYF.

Of note for this clonotype: Relative to the germline gene, one junction end is altered; a read error may explain this. The chain joins TRBV9 to TRBJ1-5; 7 positions match TRBD1. Germline lookup yields CDR1 SGDLS and CDR2 YYNGEE. CDR3 length equals 14 residues. The CDR3 DNA reads TGTGCCAGCAGCGGGGGGACAGTCGGACAGCCCCGGCATTTT. Translated, it gives CASSGGTVGQPRHF.

The chain joins TRBV5-5 to TRBJ2-2, with TRBD2 identical over 11 bases. Per germline, CDR1 SGHKS and CDR2 YYEKEE (reference sequence). The V and J ends lost 1 base and 7 bases, in that order; junction bases with no gene match: 3. CDR3 length: 15 residues. The CDR3 bases are TGTGCCAGCAGCTTGACTAGCGGGAGTAACGGGGAGCTGTTTTTT. Its translation is CASSLTSGSNGELFF. The full variable domain, completed using reference TRBV5-5 and TRBJ2-2, is DAGVTQSPTHLIKTRGQQVTLRCSPISGHKSVSWYQQVLGQGPQFIFQYYEKEERGRGNFPDRFSARQFPNYSSELNVNALLLGDSALYLCASSLTSGSNGELFFGEGSRLTVL.

This clonotype has a handful of counts. The chain uses TRBV30 and TRBJ1-5, with a possible D match to TRBD1 (5 bases). CDR1 is GTSNPN and CDR2 is SVGIG in the germline V gene (reference sequence). The CDR3 sequence is 13 residues long. Trimming cost V 1 base and J 7 bases, with 11 bases left between them. The CDR3 DNA reads as TGTGCCTGGAGTGACAGGATGGCGCAGCCCCAGCATTTT. Its translation is CAWSDRMAQPQHF.

This clonotype was counted only a few times. The J gene is TRBJ2-1, the V gene TRBV7-2; tentatively, D is TRBD2 (6 bases). Germline assignment: CDR1 SGHTA and CDR2 FQGNSA. The CDR3 is made up of 13 amino acids. Trimming removed 1 base at V and 13 bases at J, with 14 bases between. DNA for the CDR3: TGTGCCAGCAGCTTAGGATCTAGCGCGGGCCAGTTCTTC. Its translation is CASSLGSSAGQFF.

This clonotype was detected many times. This chain uses TRBV12-3 or TRBV12-4 with TRBJ1-2; D remains unclear. This CDR3 spans 15 amino acids. V lost 5 bases, J lost 0 bases, and 13 bases lay in between. The CDR3 nucleotides are TGTGCCAGCAGTCGGGCTTCGCCCTCTAACTATGGCTACACCTTC. Its protein product is CASSRASPSNYGYTF.

This clonotype was recorded at least ten times. The rearrangement links TRBV29-1 to TRBJ2-3, with D maybe TRBD2 (7 bases). The CDR3 contains 13 residues. V shed 7 bases and J shed 3 bases, with 14 bases lying between them. CDR1 and CDR2 (germline): SQVTM, ANQGSEA. CDR3 amino acids: CSGRGGSTDTQYF. The DNA for the CDR3 is TGCAGCGGGAGGGGGGGGAGTACAGATACGCAGTATTTT.

Ten or more counts support this clonotype. The chain combines TRBV5-5 with TRBJ2-5; D may be TRBD1 (5 bases). Per the germline V gene, CDR1 is SGHKS and CDR2 is YYEKEE (reference sequence). This CDR3 is built from 14 residues. V lost 0 bases, J lost 4 bases, and 10 bases lay in between. DNA for the CDR3: TGTGCCAGCAGCTTGGGCAGGGCTGGAGAGACCCAGTACTTC. Its translation is CASSLGRAGETQYF.

This clonotype has more than one count but fewer than ten. The V call is TRBV21-1, the J call TRBJ1-5; no check of the table's D call, TRBD1, against the DNA was made. TRBV21-1 is an annotated pseudogene. The CDR3 covers 11 residues. The CDR3 DNA reads TGTGCCAGCGGGCTCAGGGGGCCCCAGCATTTT. Its translation is CASGLRGPQHF.

The sample holds many counts of this clonotype. The chain couples TRBV10-3 to TRBJ2-7; 11 bases are shared with TRBD2. This CDR3 spans 15 amino acids. Germline V gene lookup returns CDR1 ENHRY and CDR2 SYGVKD. Trimming cost V 6 bases and J 0 bases; bases outside gene matches: 4. This CDR3 is CAIRDLAGGSYEQYF. The CDR3 DNA reads as TGTGCCATCAGGGATCTAGCGGGGGGCTCCTACGAGCAGTACTTC.

This rearrangement joins TRBV6-2 or TRBV6-3 to TRBJ1-2; D might be TRBD1 (6 bases). Germline assignment: CDR1 MNHEY and CDR2 SVGEGT. Trimming stripped 5 bases from V and 8 bases from J, with 12 bases between. The CDR3 totals 12 residues. The CDR3 coding sequence is TGTGCCAGCAGTCAACCCCAGGGGGGCTACACCTTC. It codes for CASSQPQGGYTF.

CDR3 amino acids: CASSSGGGGVGRPQHF. Here the CDR3 DNA reads TGTGCCAGCAGTTCCGGAGGTGGGGGGGTTGGGCGGCCCCAGCATTTT. This rearrangement joins TRBV28 to TRBJ1-5; perhaps TRBD1 as D (5 bases). Germline V gives CDR1 MDHEN, CDR2 SYDVKM. This CDR3 contains 16 residues. V shed 4 bases and J shed 9 bases, with 22 bases lying between them.

Comments on this clonotype: Germline is not matched at one junction end, which may reflect a read error. The V gene is TRBV7-9, the J gene TRBJ2-5, with TRBD2 matching over 8 bases. The CDR3 is made up of 14 amino acids. Germline loops: CDR1 SEHNR, CDR2 FQNEAQ (reference sequence). CDR3 sequence reads: CVSSPAGGGETQYF. In DNA form, the CDR3 reads TGTGTCAGCAGCCCGGCCGGGGGGGGAGAGACCCAGTACTTC.

This chain joins TRBV19 and TRBJ2-6; no firm D call. CDR3 length equals 13 residues. Germline loops: CDR1 LNHDA, CDR2 SQIVND (reference sequence). V was pared by 6 bases and J by 4 bases, with 7 bases between. This CDR3 is CASSQGGANVLTF. The CDR3 DNA follows: TGTGCCAGTAGCCAAGGAGGGGCCAACGTCCTGACTTTC.

V is TRBV20-1 and J is TRBJ2-5; D remains ambiguous. Trimming took 4 bases from V and 5 from J, leaving 14 bases between them. Germline CDR1 and CDR2: DFQATT and SNEGSKA (reference sequence). CDR3 length: 13 residues. The CDR3 DNA sequence: TGCAGTGCTATTTCGTTTACGTGGGAGACCCAGTACTTC. Residues: CSAISFTWETQYF.

This clonotype was seen a handful of times. The rearrangement joins TRBV5-6 to TRBJ2-1; TRBD2 matches 12 bases. V shed 3 bases and J 8 bases; nucleotides not matched to a gene: 9. This CDR3 region has 16 residues. Germline CDR1 and CDR2: SGHDT and YYEEEE. This CDR3 reads CASSWWASGRVDEQFF. The CDR3 DNA sequence: TGTGCCAGCAGCTGGTGGGCTAGCGGGAGGGTCGATGAGCAGTTCTTC. The variable domain in full, completed from reference TRBV5-6 and TRBJ2-1, reads DAGVTQSPTHLIKTRGQQVTLRCSPKSGHDTVSWYQQALGQGPQFIFQYYEEEERQRGNFPDRFSGHQFPNYSSELNVNALLLGDSALYLCASSWWASGRVDEQFFGPGTRLTVL.